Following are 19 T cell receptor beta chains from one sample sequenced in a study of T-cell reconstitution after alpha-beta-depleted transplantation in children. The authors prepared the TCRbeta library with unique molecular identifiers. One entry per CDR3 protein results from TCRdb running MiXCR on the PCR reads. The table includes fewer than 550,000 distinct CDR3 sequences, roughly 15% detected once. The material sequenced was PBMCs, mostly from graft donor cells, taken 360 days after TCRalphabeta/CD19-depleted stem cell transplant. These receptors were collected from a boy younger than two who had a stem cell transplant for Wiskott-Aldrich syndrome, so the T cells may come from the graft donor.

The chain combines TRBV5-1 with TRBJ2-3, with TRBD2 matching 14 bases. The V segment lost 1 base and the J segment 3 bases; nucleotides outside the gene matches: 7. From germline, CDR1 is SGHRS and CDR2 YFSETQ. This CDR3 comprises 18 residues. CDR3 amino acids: CASSLLGLAGVGTDTQYF. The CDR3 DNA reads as TGCGCCAGCAGCTTGTTGGGACTAGCGGGAGTGGGGACAGATACGCAGTATTTT.

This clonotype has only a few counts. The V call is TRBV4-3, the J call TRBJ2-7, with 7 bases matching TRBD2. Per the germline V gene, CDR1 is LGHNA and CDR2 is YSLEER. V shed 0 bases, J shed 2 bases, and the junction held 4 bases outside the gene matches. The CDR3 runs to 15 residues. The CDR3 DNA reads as TGCGCCAGCAGCCAAGAGCGCCTAGCGGCCTACGAGCAGTACTTC. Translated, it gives CASSQERLAAYEQYF.

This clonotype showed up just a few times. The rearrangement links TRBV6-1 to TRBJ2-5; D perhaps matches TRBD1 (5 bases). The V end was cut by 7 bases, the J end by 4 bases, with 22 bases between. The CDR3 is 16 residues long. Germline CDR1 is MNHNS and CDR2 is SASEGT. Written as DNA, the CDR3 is TGTGCCAGCACCTTATTACCTTCAGGGTCCGGAGAGACCCAGTACTTC. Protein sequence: CASTLLPSGSGETQYF.

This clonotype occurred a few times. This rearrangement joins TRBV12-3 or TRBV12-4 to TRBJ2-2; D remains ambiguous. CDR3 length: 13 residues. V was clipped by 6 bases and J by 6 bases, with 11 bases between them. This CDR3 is CASSLFVSGELFF. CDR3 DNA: TGTGCCAGCAGCTTGTTCGTATCCGGGGAGCTGTTTTTT.

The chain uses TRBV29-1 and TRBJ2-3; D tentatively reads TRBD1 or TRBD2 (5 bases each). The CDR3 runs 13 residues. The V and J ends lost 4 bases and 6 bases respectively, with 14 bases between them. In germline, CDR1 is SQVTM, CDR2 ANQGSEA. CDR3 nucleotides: TGCAGCGTTGCGGGGCAACAACGGGATACGCAGTATTTT. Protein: CSVAGQQRDTQYF.

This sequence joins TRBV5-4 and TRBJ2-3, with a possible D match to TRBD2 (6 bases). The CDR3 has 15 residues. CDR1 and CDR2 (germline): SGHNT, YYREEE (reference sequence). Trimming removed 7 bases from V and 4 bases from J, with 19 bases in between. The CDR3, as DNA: TGTGCCAGCGTGGCACGGGGAGGAAGGGCAGATACGCAGTATTTT. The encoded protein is CASVARGGRADTQYF.

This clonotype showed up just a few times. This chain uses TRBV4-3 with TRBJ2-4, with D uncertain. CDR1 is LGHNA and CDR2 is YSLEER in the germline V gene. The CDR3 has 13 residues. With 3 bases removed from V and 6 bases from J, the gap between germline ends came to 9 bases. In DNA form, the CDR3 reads TGCGCCAGCAGCCAGCAGATTTCAAACATTCAGTACTTC. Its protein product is CASSQQISNIQYF.

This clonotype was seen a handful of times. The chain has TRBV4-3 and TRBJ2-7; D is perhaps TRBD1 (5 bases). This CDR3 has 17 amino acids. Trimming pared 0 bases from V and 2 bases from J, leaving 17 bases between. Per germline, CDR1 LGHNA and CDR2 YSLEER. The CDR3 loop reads CASSQETRETVAYEQYF. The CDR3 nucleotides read TGCGCCAGCAGCCAAGAGACCAGGGAAACGGTGGCCTACGAGCAGTACTTC.

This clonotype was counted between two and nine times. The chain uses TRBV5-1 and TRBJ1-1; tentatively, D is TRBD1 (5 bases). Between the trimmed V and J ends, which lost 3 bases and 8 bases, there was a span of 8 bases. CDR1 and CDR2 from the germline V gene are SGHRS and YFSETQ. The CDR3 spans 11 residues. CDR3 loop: CASSSTVEAFF. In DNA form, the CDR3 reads TGCGCCAGCAGCTCGACAGTCGAAGCTTTCTTT.

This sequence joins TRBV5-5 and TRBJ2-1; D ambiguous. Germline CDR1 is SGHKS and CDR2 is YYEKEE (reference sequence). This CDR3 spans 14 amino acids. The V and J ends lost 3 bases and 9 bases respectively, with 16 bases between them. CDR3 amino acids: CASSSRSAPGEQFF. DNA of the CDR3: TGTGCCAGCAGCTCCCGCAGTGCCCCAGGTGAGCAGTTCTTC.

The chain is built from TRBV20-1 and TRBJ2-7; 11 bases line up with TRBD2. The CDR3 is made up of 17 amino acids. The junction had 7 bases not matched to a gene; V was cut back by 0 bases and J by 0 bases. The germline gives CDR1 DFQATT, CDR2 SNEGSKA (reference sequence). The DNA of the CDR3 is TGCAGTGCTAGAGATGAGGTTGGGACTAGCGGCTCCTACGAGCAGTACTTC. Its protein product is CSARDEVGTSGSYEQYF.

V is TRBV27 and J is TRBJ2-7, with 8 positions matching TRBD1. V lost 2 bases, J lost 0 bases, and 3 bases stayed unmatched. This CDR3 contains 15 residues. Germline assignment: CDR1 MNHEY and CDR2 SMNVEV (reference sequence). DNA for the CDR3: TGTGCCAGCAGTTTACAGGGGGCTGGCTCCTACGAGCAGTACTTC. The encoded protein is CASSLQGAGSYEQYF.

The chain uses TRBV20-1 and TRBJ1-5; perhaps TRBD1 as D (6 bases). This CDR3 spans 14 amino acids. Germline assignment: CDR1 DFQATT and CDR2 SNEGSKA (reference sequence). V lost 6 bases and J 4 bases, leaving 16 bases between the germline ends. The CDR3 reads CSANLEGGNQPQHF. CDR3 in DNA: TGCAGTGCCAACCTCGAAGGGGGGAATCAGCCCCAGCATTTT.

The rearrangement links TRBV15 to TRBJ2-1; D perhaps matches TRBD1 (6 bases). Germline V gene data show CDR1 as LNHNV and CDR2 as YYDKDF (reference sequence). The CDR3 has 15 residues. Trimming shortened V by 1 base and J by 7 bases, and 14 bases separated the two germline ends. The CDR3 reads CATSRGGQFENEQFF. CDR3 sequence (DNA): TGTGCCACCAGCAGAGGAGGACAGTTTGAAAATGAGCAGTTCTTC.

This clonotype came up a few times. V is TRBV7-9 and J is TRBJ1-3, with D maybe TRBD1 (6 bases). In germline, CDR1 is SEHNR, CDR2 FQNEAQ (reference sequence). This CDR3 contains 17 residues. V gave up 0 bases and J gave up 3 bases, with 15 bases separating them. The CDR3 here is CASSLAWGTKNGNTIYF. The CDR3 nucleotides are TGTGCCAGCAGCTTAGCGTGGGGGACAAAGAATGGAAACACCATATATTTT.

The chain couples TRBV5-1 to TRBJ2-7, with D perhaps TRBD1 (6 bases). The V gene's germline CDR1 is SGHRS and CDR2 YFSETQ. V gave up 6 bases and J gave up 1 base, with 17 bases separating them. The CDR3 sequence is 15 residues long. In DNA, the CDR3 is TGCGCCAGCAAGATCCGGACAGTTGGGTCCTACGAGCAGTACTTC. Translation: CASKIRTVGSYEQYF.

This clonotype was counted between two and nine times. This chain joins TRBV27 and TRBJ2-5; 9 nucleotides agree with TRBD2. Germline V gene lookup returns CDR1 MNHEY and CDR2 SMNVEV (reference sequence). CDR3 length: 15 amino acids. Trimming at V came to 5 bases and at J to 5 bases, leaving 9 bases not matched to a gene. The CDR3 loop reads CASSTSGGPWETQYF. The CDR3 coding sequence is TGTGCCAGCAGTACAAGCGGGGGGCCTTGGGAGACCCAGTACTTC.

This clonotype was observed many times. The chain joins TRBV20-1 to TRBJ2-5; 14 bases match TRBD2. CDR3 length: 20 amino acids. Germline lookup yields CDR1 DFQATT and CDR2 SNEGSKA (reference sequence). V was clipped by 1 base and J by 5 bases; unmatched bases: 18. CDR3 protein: CSARGGLAGAQDHPPETQYF. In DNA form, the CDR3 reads TGCAGTGCTAGAGGGGGACTAGCGGGAGCACAGGACCACCCCCCGGAGACCCAGTACTTC.

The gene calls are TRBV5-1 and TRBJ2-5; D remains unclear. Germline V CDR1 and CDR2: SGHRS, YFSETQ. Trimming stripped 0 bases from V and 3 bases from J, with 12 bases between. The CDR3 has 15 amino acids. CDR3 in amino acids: CASSLGSGPKETQYF. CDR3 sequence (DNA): TGCGCCAGCAGCTTGGGATCCGGGCCTAAAGAGACCCAGTACTTC.